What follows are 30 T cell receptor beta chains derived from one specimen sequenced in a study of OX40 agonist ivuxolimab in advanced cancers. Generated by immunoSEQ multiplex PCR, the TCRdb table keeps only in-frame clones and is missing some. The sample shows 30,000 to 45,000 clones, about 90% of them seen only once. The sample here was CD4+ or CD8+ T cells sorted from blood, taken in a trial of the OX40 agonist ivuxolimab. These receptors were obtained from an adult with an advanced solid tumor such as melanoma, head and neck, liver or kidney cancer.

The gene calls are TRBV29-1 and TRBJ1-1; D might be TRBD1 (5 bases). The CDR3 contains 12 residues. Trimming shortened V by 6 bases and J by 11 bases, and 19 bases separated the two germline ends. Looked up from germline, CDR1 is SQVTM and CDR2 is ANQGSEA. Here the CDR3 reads CSVASQGRGAFF. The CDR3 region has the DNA TGCAGCGTCGCCTCCCAGGGTCGGGGGGCTTTCTTT.

CDR3 nucleotide sequence: TGTGCCAGCAGCTCACCGGGGAATACTGAAGCTTTCTTT. The encoded protein is CASSSPGNTEAFF. The chain combines TRBV5-4 with TRBJ1-1; D ambiguous. Between the trimmed V and J ends, which lost 3 bases and 5 bases, there was a span of 11 bases. CDR3 size: 13 residues. The germline V gene encodes CDR1 SGHNT and CDR2 YYREEE (reference sequence).

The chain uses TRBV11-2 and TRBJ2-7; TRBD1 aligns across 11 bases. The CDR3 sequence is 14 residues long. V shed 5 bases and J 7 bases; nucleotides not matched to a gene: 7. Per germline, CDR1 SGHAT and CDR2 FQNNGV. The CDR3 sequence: CASSHGQGAGEQYF. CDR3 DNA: TGTGCCAGCAGCCATGGACAGGGGGCGGGGGAGCAGTACTTC.

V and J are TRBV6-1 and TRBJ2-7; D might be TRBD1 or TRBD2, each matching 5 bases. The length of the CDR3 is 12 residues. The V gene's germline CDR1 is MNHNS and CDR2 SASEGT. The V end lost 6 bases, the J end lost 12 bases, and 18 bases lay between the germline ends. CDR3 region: CASSGPGTPGYF. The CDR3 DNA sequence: TGTGCCAGCAGCGGCCCCGGGACGCCAGGGTACTTC.

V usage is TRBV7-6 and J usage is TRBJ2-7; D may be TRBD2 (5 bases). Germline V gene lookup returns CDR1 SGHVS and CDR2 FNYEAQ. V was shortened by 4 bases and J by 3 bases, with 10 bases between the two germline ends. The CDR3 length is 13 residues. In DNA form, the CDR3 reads TGTGCCAGCAGCTCCTCCCGGGGCTACGAGCAGTACTTC. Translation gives CASSSSRGYEQYF.

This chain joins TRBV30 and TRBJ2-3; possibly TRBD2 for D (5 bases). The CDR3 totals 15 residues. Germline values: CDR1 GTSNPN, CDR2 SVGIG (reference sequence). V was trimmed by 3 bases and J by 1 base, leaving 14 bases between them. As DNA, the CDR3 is TGTGCCTGGAGGGCTACTAGTCCTGGCACAGATACGCAGTATTTT. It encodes CAWRATSPGTDTQYF. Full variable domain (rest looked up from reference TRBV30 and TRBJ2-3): SQTIHQWPATLVQPVGSPLSLECTVEGTSNPNLYWYRQAAGRGLQLLFYSVGIGQISSEVPQNLSASRPQDRQFILSSKKLLLSDSGFYLCAWRATSPGTDTQYFGPGTRLTVL.

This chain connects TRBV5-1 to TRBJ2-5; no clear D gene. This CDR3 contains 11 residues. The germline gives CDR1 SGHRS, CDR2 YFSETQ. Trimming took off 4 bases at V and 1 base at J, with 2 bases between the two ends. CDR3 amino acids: CASSAQETQYF. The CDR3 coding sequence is TGCGCCAGCAGCGCCCAAGAGACCCAGTACTTC.

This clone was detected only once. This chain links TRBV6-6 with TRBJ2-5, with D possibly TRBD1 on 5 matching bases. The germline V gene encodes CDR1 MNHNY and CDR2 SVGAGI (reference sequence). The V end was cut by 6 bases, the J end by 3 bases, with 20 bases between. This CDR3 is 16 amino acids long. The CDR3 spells CASSQPGHGQKETQYF. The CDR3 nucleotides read TGTGCCAGCAGCCAACCTGGACACGGACAAAAAGAGACCCAGTACTTC.

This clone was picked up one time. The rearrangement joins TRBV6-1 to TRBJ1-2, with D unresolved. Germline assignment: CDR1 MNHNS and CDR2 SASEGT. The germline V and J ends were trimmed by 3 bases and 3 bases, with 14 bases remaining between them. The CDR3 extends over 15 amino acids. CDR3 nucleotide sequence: TGTGCCAGCAGTGAGGCAAGGGTTCGGGACTATGGCTACACCTTC. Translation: CASSEARVRDYGYTF.

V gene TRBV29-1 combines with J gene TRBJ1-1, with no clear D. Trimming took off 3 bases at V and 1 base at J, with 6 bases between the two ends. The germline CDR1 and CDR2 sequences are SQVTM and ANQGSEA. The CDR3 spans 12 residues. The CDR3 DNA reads TGCAGCGTTGATACCGCGAACACTGAAGCTTTCTTT. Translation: CSVDTANTEAFF.

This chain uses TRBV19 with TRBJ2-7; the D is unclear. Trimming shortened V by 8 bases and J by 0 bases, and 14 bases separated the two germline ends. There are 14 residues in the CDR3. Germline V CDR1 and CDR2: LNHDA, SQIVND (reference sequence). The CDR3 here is CASRLNTISYEQYF. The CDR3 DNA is TGTGCCAGTCGACTGAATACCATCTCCTACGAGCAGTACTTC.

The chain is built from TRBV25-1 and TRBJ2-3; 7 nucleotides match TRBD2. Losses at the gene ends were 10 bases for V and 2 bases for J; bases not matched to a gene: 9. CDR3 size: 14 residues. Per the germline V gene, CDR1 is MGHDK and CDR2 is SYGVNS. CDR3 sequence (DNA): TGTGCCACCACTCCGGGGGGATACACAGATACGCAGTATTTT. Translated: CATTPGGYTDTQYF.

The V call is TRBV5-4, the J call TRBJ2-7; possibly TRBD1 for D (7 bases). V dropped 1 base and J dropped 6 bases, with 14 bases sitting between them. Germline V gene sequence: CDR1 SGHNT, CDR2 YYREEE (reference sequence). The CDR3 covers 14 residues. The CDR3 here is CASSLYGGTAEQYF. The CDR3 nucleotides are TGTGCCAGCAGCTTGTACGGAGGGACAGCCGAGCAGTACTTC.

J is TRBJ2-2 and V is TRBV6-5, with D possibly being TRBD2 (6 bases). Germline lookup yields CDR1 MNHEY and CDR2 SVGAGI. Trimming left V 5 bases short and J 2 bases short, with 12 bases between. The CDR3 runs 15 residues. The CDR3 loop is CASSPWDSNTGELFF. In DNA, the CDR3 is TGTGCCAGCAGTCCCTGGGACTCAAACACCGGGGAGCTGTTTTTT.

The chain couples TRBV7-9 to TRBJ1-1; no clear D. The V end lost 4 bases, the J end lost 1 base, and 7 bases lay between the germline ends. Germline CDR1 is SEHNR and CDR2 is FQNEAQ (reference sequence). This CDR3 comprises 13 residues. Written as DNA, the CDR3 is TGTGCCAGCAGCTGGACGGCGAACACTGAAGCTTTCTTT. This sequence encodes CASSWTANTEAFF.

The CDR3 protein is CASGIRQGANEQYF. The CDR3 coding sequence is TGTGCCAGCGGTATTAGACAGGGGGCAAACGAGCAGTACTTC. J is TRBJ2-7 and V is TRBV28; 10 bases align to TRBD1. With 8 bases clipped from V and 5 bases from J, the junction kept 9 bases outside the gene matches. The CDR3 extends over 14 amino acids. CDR1 is MDHEN, CDR2 SYDVKM, per germline.

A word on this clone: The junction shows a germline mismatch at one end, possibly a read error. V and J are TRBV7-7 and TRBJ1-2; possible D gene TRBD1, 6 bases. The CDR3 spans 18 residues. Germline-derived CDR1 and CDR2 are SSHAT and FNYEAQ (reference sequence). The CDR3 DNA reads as TGTGCTAGCAGCCTCCGTCGTCGGGTTGGGGGGCGAGACTATGGCTACACCTTC. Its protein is CASSLRRRVGGRDYGYTF.

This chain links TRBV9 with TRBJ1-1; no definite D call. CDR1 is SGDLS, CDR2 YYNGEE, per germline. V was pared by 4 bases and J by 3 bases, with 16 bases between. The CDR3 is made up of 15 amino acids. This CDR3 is CASSPSPVGHTEAFF. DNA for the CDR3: TGTGCCAGCAGCCCCTCCCCCGTCGGGCACACTGAAGCTTTCTTT.

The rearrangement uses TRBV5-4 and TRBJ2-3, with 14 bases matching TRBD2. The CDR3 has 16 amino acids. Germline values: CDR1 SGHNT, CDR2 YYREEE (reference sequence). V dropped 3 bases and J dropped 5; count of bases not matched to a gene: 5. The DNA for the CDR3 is TGTGCCAGCAGCTCGGGACTAGCGGGAGTCAAAGATACGCAGTATTTT. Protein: CASSSGLAGVKDTQYF.

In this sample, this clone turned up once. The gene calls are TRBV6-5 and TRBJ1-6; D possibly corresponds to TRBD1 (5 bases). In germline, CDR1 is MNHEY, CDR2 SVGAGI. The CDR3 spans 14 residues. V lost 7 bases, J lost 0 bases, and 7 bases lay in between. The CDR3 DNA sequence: TGTGCCAGCAAGGGGATCTCCTATAATTCACCCCTCCACTTT. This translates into CASKGISYNSPLHF.

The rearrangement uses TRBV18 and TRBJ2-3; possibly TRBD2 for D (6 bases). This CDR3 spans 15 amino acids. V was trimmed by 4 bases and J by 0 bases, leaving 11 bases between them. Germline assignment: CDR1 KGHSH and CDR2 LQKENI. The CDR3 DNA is TGTGCCAGCTCACTCGGGAGTTTTAGCACAGATACGCAGTATTTT. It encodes CASSLGSFSTDTQYF.

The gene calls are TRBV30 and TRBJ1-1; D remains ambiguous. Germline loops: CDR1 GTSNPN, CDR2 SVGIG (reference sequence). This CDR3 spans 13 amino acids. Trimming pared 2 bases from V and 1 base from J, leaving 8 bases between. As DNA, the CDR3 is TGTGCCTGGAGTAGTAGGCCGAACACTGAAGCTTTCTTT. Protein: CAWSSRPNTEAFF.

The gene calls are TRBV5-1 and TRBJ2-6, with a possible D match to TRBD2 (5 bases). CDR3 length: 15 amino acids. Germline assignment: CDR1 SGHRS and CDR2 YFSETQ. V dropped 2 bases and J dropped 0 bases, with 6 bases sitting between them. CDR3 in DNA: TGCGCCAGCAGCTTAGGAGGCTCTGGGGCCAACGTCCTGACTTTC. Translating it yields CASSLGGSGANVLTF. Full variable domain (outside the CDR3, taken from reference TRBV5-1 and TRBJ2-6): KAGVTQTPRYLIKTRGQQVTLSCSPISGHRSVSWYQQTPGQGLQFLFEYFSETQRNKGNFPGRFSGRQFSNSRSEMNVSTLELGDSALYLCASSLGGSGANVLTFGAGSRLTVL.

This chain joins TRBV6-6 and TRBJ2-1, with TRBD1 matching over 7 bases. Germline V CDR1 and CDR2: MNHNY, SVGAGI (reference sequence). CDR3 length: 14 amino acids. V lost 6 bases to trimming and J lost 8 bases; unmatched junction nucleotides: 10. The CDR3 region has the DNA TGTGCCAGCAGGAAGGGGGCCTTATACGATGAGCAGTTCTTC. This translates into CASRKGALYDEQFF.

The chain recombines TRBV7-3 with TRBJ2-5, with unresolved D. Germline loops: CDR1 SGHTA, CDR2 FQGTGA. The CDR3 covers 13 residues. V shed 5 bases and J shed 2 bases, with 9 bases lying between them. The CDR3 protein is CASSLGPQETQYF. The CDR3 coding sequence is TGTGCCAGCAGCCTAGGACCGCAAGAGACCCAGTACTTC.

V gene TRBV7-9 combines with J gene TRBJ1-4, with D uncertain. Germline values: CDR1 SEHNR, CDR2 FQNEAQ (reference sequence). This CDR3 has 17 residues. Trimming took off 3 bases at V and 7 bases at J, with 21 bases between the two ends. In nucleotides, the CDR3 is TGTGCCAGCAGCTTTCCTCCTCGAGGGAGAAAGGGTGAAAAACTGTTTTTT. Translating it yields CASSFPPRGRKGEKLFF.

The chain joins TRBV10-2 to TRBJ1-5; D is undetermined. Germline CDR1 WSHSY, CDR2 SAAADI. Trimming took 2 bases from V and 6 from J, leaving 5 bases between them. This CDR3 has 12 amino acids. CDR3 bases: TGCGCCAGCAGTGAGGGGGTTCAGCCCCAGCATTTT. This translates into CASSEGVQPQHF.

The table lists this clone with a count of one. As DNA, the CDR3 is TGTGCCAGCAGTTTCGGGGTAACAGACAATGAGCAGTTCTTC. It encodes CASSFGVTDNEQFF. The chain is built from TRBV27 and TRBJ2-1; D might be TRBD2 (5 bases). This CDR3 region has 14 residues. CDR1 and CDR2 from the germline V gene are MNHEY and SMNVEV (reference sequence). V gave up 3 bases and J gave up 5 bases, with 11 bases separating them.

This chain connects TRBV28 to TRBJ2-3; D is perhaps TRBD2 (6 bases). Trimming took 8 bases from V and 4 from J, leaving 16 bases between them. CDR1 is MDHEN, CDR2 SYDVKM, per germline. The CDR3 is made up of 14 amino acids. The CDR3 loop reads CASRDGGDSDTQYF. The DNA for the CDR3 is TGTGCCAGCCGTGACGGCGGGGATTCAGATACGCAGTATTTT.

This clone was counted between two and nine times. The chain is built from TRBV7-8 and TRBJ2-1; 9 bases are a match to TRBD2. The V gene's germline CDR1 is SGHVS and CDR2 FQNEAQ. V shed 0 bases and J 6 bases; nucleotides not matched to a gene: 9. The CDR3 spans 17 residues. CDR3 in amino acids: CASSLAPGLARVNEQFF. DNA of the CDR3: TGTGCCAGCAGCTTAGCACCGGGACTAGCTAGGGTCAATGAGCAGTTCTTC.